This T cell receptor (beta chain) was sequenced in a study of immune heterogeneity within non-small cell lung tumors. Study overall: Tumor histology was classified as squamous cell carcinoma in a few cases, non-squamous carcinoma in under 11 and not otherwise specified in 1.

The germline V and J ends were trimmed by 5 bases and 4 bases, with 11 bases remaining between them. Germline lookup yields CDR1 LNHDA and CDR2 SQIVND (reference sequence). CDR3 length: 13 amino acids. Bulk tumor gDNA, 500 to 700 ng per sample, served as the TCR template. Surgeons took several biopsies per primary tumor, spaced far apart, during surgery. The patients were newly diagnosed with non-small cell lung cancer, had not been treated, and had curative surgery. Study donors were patients with a new diagnosis of non-small cell lung cancer who underwent surgery with curative intent. Multiplex PCR was performed with 32 V and 13 J primers, and it amplified TCR beta CDR3. TCRdb passed the multiplex PCR reads through MiXCR, listing each CDR3 protein once. The table includes tens of thousands of distinct CDR3 sequences, 25% to 30% detected once. As concerns this clonotype: Its antigen is currently unknown.

General study findings and limits: Recurrence of identical dominant CDR3 beta clonotypes was observed across intrapatient tumor sites, concomitant with site-unique high-frequency clones. Clonotypes of T-cell receptor beta found at high frequency were largely distinct between individual patients.

The TCR sequence derives from a man between 40 and 49 years old with non-small cell lung cancer. The source material was lung tumor tissue. The J gene is TRBJ1-1, the V gene TRBV19; D is uncertain. CDR3 sequence reads: CASSFSRGTEAFF. The CDR3 DNA reads as TGTGCCAGTAGTTTTAGTCGGGGCACTGAAGCTTTCTTT.